The 7 T cell receptor beta chains reported below all come from one sample, sequenced in a study of spatial heterogeneity in lung cancer (dated by TCRdb to the late 2010s). The library was built by means of 5' RACE. Sequencer: NextSeq 500. TCRdb's own reprocessing of the public reads used fastp at Q25 and MiXCR and kept productive beta chains. Entries that share a CDR3 protein sequence are merged under the most common genes and DNA. This sample lists about 82,000 distinct CDR3 sequences; around 12% were detected once. The leading ten clones occupy approximately 4.2% of the sample. According to the study, the label for this sample's time point signals: sample taken at primary tumor resection. For TCR sequencing, whole RNA was extracted from tumor and nontumor lung tissue, or from cryopreserved PBMC samples, and no cell sorting was done. The sample here was PBMCs, taken at surgery. The receptors come from a male donor with early-stage non-small cell lung cancer.

The CDR3 loop reads CASTNPFNTEAFF. CDR3 coding DNA: TGTGCCAGCACCAACCCCTTTAACACTGAAGCTTTCTTT. This chain joins TRBV5-6 and TRBJ1-1; D is ambiguous. This CDR3 is 13 amino acids long. The V end lost 6 bases, the J end lost 2 bases, and 11 bases lay between the germline ends. CDR1 and CDR2 from the germline V gene are SGHDT and YYEEEE.

The CDR3 sequence is CASSHPGGEMVTDTQYF. In DNA form, the CDR3 reads TGTGCCAGCAGCCACCCAGGGGGCGAGATGGTTACAGATACGCAGTATTTT. The chain combines TRBV4-2 with TRBJ2-3, with TRBD1 matching over 8 bases. CDR1 LGHNA and CDR2 YNFKEQ come from the germline V gene. V was clipped by 3 bases and J by 3 bases; unmatched bases: 11. The CDR3 sequence is 17 residues long.

This clonotype has just a few counts. The V gene is TRBV13, the J gene TRBJ2-1; no clear D gene. The germline V gene encodes CDR1 PRHDT and CDR2 FYEKMQ (reference sequence). The CDR3 consists of 11 residues. The ends were cut back, 2 bases at V and 8 bases at J, with 4 bases in the middle. The DNA for the CDR3 is TGTGCCAGCAGCTTAAGCGATGAGCAGTTCTTC. It translates to CASSLSDEQFF.

This chain connects TRBV11-1 to TRBJ2-1; 10 bases match TRBD2. The V segment lost 6 bases and the J segment 8 bases; nucleotides outside the gene matches: 13. This CDR3 has 16 amino acids. Germline V gene sequence: CDR1 SGHAT, CDR2 FQDESV (reference sequence). CDR3 amino acids: CASSPRGIAGGDEQFF. The DNA for the CDR3 is TGTGCCAGCAGTCCTCGGGGGATAGCGGGAGGCGATGAGCAGTTCTTC.

This clonotype was counted ten times or more. The CDR3 DNA follows: TGTGCCAGCAGCGCCGACGGGACAGTGAACACCGGGGAGCTGTTTTTT. It is translated as CASSADGTVNTGELFF. The gene calls are TRBV11-3 and TRBJ2-2, with 7 bases lining up with TRBD1. The germline V gene encodes CDR1 SGHNT and CDR2 YENEEA. The CDR3 contains 16 residues. V shed 5 bases and J 1 base; nucleotides not matched to a gene: 7.

This clonotype came up a few times. The chain joins TRBV20-1 to TRBJ2-5, with a possible D match to TRBD2 (6 bases). Germline CDR1 is DFQATT and CDR2 is SNEGSKA (reference sequence). V lost 5 bases to trimming and J lost 5 bases, with 21 bases between them. The CDR3 is 15 amino acids. CDR3 region: CSASSRRGGEETQYF. DNA for the CDR3: TGCAGTGCTTCCTCCAGGAGGGGAGGAGAGGAGACCCAGTACTTC.

The chain is built from TRBV5-1 and TRBJ2-4; maybe TRBD1 (5 bases). Trimming left V 0 bases short and J 6 bases short, with 7 bases between. CDR1 and CDR2 (germline): SGHRS, YFSETQ. This CDR3 spans 13 amino acids. CDR3 in amino acids: CASSLADRNIQYF. DNA for the CDR3: TGCGCCAGCAGCTTGGCCGACAGAAACATTCAGTACTTC.